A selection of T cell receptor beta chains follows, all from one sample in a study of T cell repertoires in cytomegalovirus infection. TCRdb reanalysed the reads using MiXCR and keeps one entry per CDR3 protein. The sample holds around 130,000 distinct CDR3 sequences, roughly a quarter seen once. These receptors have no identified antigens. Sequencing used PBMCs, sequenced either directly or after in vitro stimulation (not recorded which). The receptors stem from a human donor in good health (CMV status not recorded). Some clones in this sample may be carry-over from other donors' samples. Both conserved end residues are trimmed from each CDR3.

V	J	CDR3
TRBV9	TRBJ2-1	ASSVARGYNEQF
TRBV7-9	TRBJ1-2	ASSLFVKTDGYT
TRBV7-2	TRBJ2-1	ASSLDSDEQF
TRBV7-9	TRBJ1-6	ASSSRSSPLH
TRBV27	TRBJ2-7	ASSLSGLVSYEQY
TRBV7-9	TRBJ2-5	ASSSRNLADQETQY
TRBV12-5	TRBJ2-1	ASGLVLGSGSYNEQF
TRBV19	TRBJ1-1	ATIKGTVTEAF
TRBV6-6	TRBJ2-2	ASSQLAAAGELF
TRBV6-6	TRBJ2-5	ASSYSPGQKETQY
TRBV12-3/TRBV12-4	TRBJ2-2	ASSLSGANTGELF
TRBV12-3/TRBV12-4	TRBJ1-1	ASSFFRVNTEAF
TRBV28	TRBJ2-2	ASRGRERTGELF
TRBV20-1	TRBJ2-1	SASQFGASYNEQF
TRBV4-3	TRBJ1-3	ASSPKSTIGNTIY
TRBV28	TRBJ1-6	VTGILGSPLH
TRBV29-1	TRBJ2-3	SVTGLAGAPGLTDTQY
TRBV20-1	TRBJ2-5	SAQRTSGGGETQY
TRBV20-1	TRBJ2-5	SARVGAGSETQY
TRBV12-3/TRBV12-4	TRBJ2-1	ASSSHDRVPPYEQF
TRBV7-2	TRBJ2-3	ASSLAGVLTDTQY
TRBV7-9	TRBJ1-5	ASSSDGSNQPQH
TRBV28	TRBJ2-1	ASSLGRPYNEQF
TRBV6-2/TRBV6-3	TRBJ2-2	ASIEAGVAGELF
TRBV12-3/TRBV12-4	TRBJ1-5	ASSPRASNQPQH
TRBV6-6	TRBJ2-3	ASSYTFVARRSPKTQY
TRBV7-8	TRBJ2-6	ASSLGLSPSGANVLT
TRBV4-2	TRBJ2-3	ASSRSGRNADTQY
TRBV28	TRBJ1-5	ASSSGDGGNQPQH
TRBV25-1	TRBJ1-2	ASSSGANYGYT
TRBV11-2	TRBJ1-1	ASSSHGMNTEAF
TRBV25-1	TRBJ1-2	ASSAGGEEYGYT
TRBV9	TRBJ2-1	ASSVEGHSGAYEQF
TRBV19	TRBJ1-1	ASKDEWGSTEAF
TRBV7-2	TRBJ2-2	ASSPGLYTGELF
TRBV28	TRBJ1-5	ASSFSTNQPQH
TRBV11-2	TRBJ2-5	ASSLFSLAGGETQY
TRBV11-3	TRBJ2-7	ASILGLGESVEQY
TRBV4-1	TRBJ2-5	ASSQGVQETQY
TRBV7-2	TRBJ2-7	ASSLADYYEQY
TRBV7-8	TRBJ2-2	ASSMYVLAGELF
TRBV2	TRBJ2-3	ASRPGLAGFIDTQY
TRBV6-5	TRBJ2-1	ASSYIGLAGVNEQF
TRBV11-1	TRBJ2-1	ASSYRLAGSYNEQF
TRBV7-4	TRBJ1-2	ASSTGQYYGYT
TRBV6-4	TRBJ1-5	AILGSRFHSNQPQH
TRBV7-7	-	ASSAERAEEQY
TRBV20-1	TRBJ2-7	SARSAGVYEQY
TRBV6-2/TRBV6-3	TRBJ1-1	ASSPLDRWNTEAF
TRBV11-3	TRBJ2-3	ASSLPSTDTQY
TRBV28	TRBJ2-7	ASSPGLAGESSSYEQY
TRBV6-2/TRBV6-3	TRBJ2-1	ASRFSGRPTYNEQF
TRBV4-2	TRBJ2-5	ASSQVQNDQETQY
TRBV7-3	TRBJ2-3	ASSRGTSGRADTQY
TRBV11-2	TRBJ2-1	ASSLAFRTSGRPNEQF